Listed below are T cell receptor beta chains from one sample, sequenced in a study of blood T cells in healthy people across ages. TCRdb re-derived calls from the 5' RACE reads in MiXCR, one entry per CDR3 protein. The sample yields about 720,000 distinct CDR3 sequences, approximately 25% seen once. This sample was shared with a second study, whose subject was T cells of mothers and their children.

Sample: blood. The receptors derive from a boy between 5 and 17 years old in good health. Each CDR3 is given with its conserved first and last residue. Each record gives: V gene, J gene, clone size, D gene, CDR3 DNA, CDR3 protein. A D gene is named only where the DNA matches it firmly. Only part of the rows carry a size: once, few, many, or a class if the clone is expanded.

TRBV27,TRBJ2-3,.,TRBD2,TGTGCCAGCATAGGGCCTAGCGGGTCCACAGATACGCAGTATTTT,CASIGPSGSTDTQYF
TRBV6-1,TRBJ2-7,.,.,TGTGCCAGCAGTGAAATCGCAGGGGGAGGCTACGAGCAGTACTTC,CASSEIAGGGYEQYF
TRBV7-3,TRBJ2-5,.,.,TGTGCCAGCAGCTCCCCCGGGGCGGGGAAAGAGACCCAGTACTTC,CASSSPGAGKETQYF
TRBV7-3,TRBJ2-5,many,.,TGTGCCAGCAGCCCGTCCCCCTCCGGGAGCCTATTTGGGACCCAGTACTTC,CASSPSPSGSLFGTQYF
TRBV7-2,TRBJ2-7,.,.,TGTGCCAGCAGCCCGGTGGTGACCTACGAGCAGTACTTC,CASSPVVTYEQYF
TRBV7-2,TRBJ1-3,many,.,TGTGCCAGCAGCCTCGGACAGCTTGGAAACACCATATATTTT,CASSLGQLGNTIYF
TRBV2,TRBJ2-3,.,.,TGTGCCAGCAGTGAAATGGTAATCACAGATACGCAGTATTTT,CASSEMVITDTQYF
TRBV10-3,TRBJ2-3,.,.,TGTGCCACCTCCACCGAGGGGGTGACAGATACGCAGTATTTT,CATSTEGVTDTQYF
TRBV29-1,TRBJ1-2,few,.,TGCAGCGTTCAAAGGGTCACTAACTATGGCTACACCTTC,CSVQRVTNYGYTF
TRBV12-3/TRBV12-4,TRBJ2-3,.,.,TGTGCCAGCCCTAGTAGGTGCCGCGATACGCAGTATTTT,CASPSRCRDTQYF
TRBV12-3/TRBV12-4,TRBJ2-7,.,TRBD1,TGTGCCAGCAGTTTACGCCCTCTGGGGACAGGGCCCTTGGTCCCCTACGAGCAGTACTTC,CASSLRPLGTGPLVPYEQYF
TRBV9,TRBJ2-7,.,.,TGTGCCAGCAGCGTAGAGAGGGATGGCGAGCAGTACTTC,CASSVERDGEQYF
TRBV9,TRBJ2-1,many,.,TGTGCCAGCAGCGATTTCGGCAATGAGCAGTTCTTC,CASSDFGNEQFF
TRBV15,TRBJ2-3,.,.,TGTGCCACCAGCAGGGGTGGAAGCACAGATACGCAGTATTTT,CATSRGGSTDTQYF
TRBV11-2,TRBJ2-3,.,TRBD1,TGTGCCAGCACCACAGGGGTCGGGGCAGATACGCAGTATTTT,CASTTGVGADTQYF
TRBV4-1,TRBJ2-5,.,TRBD1,TGCGCCAGCAGCCAAAAACAGGGGTTGGAGACCCAGTACTTC,CASSQKQGLETQYF
TRBV14,TRBJ2-7,few,TRBD2,TGTGCCAGCAGCCCTACCCTGACTAGCGGGGGGAGCGAGCAGTACTTC,CASSPTLTSGGSEQYF
TRBV7-9,TRBJ2-1,few,.,TGTGCCAGCAGCCCGGGGCAGAACTACAATGAGCAGTTCTTC,CASSPGQNYNEQFF
TRBV6-2/TRBV6-3,TRBJ1-2,.,.,TGTGCCAGCAGTTACGGGGCGGGATCCAACTATGGCTACACCTTC,CASSYGAGSNYGYTF
TRBV28,TRBJ2-7,.,TRBD1,TGTGCCAGCAGTTTTCTTGGACAGGCCTACGAGCAGTACTTC,CASSFLGQAYEQYF
TRBV2,TRBJ2-3,few,.,TGTGCCAGCAGTGAAGGTACTTTCCGGGGGGATACGCAGTATTTT,CASSEGTFRGDTQYF
TRBV15,TRBJ1-4,few,TRBD1,TGTGCCACCAGCAGAGAACAGGGGAATGAAAAACTGTTTTTT,CATSREQGNEKLFF
TRBV6-2/TRBV6-3,TRBJ1-2,.,.,TGTGCCAGCAGGCCCATACTGGTCGTCCAGGGAGGAGGCTATAGCTACACCTTC,CASRPILVVQGGGYSYTF
TRBV6-6,TRBJ2-7,few,.,TGTGCCACGGTGACAGGCCCCGAGCAGTACTTC,CATVTGPEQYF
TRBV10-3,TRBJ2-7,.,.,TGTGCCATCAGCCGCCGCCTTCCCTACGAGCAGTACTTC,CAISRRLPYEQYF
TRBV20-1,TRBJ1-4,few,.,TGCAGTGCTAGAGCCCCCTGGGGGGCTATGGCAACTAATGAAAAACTGTTTTTT,CSARAPWGAMATNEKLFF
TRBV28,TRBJ2-7,.,.,TGTGCCAGCACGTTAATGCCCCACTACGAGCAGTACTTC,CASTLMPHYEQYF
TRBV29-1,TRBJ2-1,few,.,TGCAGCGTGGTGGCAGTCAATGAGCAGTTCTTC,CSVVAVNEQFF
TRBV27,TRBJ2-7,.,.,TGTGCCAGCAGTTTAAGGGGACTCATAAGCTCCTACGAGCAGTACTTC,CASSLRGLISSYEQYF
TRBV6-2/TRBV6-3,TRBJ2-2,once,.,TGTGCCTGCAGTAGCCCCCGGGAAAACACCGGGGAGCTGTTTTTT,CACSSPRENTGELFF
TRBV12-3/TRBV12-4,TRBJ2-7,few,.,TGTGCCAGCAGCCCCTCGAGGAGCCACAACGAGCAGTACTTC,CASSPSRSHNEQYF
TRBV4-3,TRBJ1-2,few,.,TGCGCCAGCAGCCAAGATTTCACCCCGCAGGGCTATGGCTACACCTTC,CASSQDFTPQGYGYTF
TRBV2,TRBJ1-5,few,.,TGTGCCAGCAGGGAAGAATTTGGGGTGGGTCAGCCCCAGCATTTT,CASREEFGVGQPQHF
TRBV6-2/TRBV6-3,TRBJ2-7,.,TRBD2,TGTGCCAGCAGTGAGGGACTAGGACCCTACGAGCAGTACTTC,CASSEGLGPYEQYF
TRBV7-2,TRBJ2-7,many,.,TGTGCCAGCAGCTTTTACCTAGCCTACGAGCAGTACTTC,CASSFYLAYEQYF
TRBV28,TRBJ2-4,.,TRBD1,TGTGCCAGCGGGCGACAGGGATTAGCCAAAAACATTCAGTACTTC,CASGRQGLAKNIQYF
TRBV20-1,TRBJ2-3,few,TRBD2,TGCAGTGCTAGAGTATCTGAACTAGCGGACCACACAGATACGCAGTATTTT,CSARVSELADHTDTQYF
TRBV29-1,TRBJ2-2,.,.,TGCAGCGTTGACGTAGCCCGGTCCAGGGAGCTGTTTTTT,CSVDVARSRELFF
TRBV5-1,TRBJ2-3,.,.,TGCGCCAGCAGCGGTAGGGGATGGACAGATACGCAGTATTTT,CASSGRGWTDTQYF
TRBV5-8,TRBJ1-1,.,.,TGTGCCAGCAGCTTGGTCGGCCCTACGTCGAGTGAAGCTTTCTTT,CASSLVGPTSSEAFF
TRBV6-1,TRBJ2-5,few,TRBD2,TGTGCCAGCAGTGCCCTCCGGGGGGGCCGGTCCCGAGAGACCCAGTACTTC,CASSALRGGRSRETQYF
TRBV27,TRBJ1-5,.,.,TGTGCCAGCCACGACAGGTCGAGCAATCAGCCCCAGCATTTT,CASHDRSSNQPQHF
TRBV4-3,TRBJ2-7,few,.,TGCGCCAGCAGCCAAGAAGGCAGCGAGCAGTACTTC,CASSQEGSEQYF
TRBV6-2/TRBV6-3,TRBJ2-1,.,.,TGTGCCAGCAGTTTACGGCCAATACCCAGTAAAAACCAAACTCACAATGAGCAGTTCTTC,CASSLRPIPSKNQTHNEQFF
TRBV7-9,TRBJ2-7,few,TRBD1,TGTGCCAGCAGCTCCCTAGGACAGGGAGCATCCTACGAGCAGTACTTC,CASSSLGQGASYEQYF